This TCR beta chain was profiled in a study of blood T cell repertoires in COVID-19. CDR3 length: 16 residues. V dropped 0 bases and J dropped 0; count of bases not matched to a gene: 5. Germline CDR1 and CDR2: LGHNA and YNFKEQ. Using immunoSEQ multiplex PCR, the repertoire was profiled, and TCRdb retains in-frame clones only, with some absent. The table shows 200,000 or so clones, with around 84% occurring only once. This clone occurred a few times. The clonotype comes from a man aged 50-60 years who had recovered from COVID-19. The chain couples TRBV4-2 to TRBJ2-7, with 7 bases lining up with TRBD1. Source material: peripheral blood. CDR3 sequence (DNA): TGTGCCAGCAGCCAAGATCAGGGGGATAGCTCCTACGAGCAGTACTTC. Amino acid sequence: CASSQDQGDSSYEQYF.